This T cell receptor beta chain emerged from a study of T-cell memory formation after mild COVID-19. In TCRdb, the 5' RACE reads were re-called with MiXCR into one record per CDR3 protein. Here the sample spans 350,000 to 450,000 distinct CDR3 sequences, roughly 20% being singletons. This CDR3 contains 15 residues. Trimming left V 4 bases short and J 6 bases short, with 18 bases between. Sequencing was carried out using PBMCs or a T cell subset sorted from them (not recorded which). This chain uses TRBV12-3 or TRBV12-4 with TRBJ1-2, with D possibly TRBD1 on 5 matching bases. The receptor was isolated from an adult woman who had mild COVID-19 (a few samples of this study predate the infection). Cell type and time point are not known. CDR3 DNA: TGTGCCAGCAGTTCCACGTGGGCAGGGAGGGATGGCTACACCTTC. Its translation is CASSSTWAGRDGYTF.